A single sample is the source of the 18 T cell receptor beta chains below, sequenced in a study of breast tumors, draining lymph nodes, adjacent tissues. Samples came from axillary lymph nodes draining the breast cancer. TCRdb reprocessed the multiplex PCR reads with MiXCR, giving one entry per CDR3 protein. This table has about 300,000 distinct CDR3 sequences, around 31% appearing once. Sequencing was carried out using axillary lymph node tissue. These receptors were collected from a female donor with breast cancer. Some clones in this sample may be carry-over from other donors' samples.

There are many counts of this clonotype. The V gene is TRBV12-3 or TRBV12-4, the J gene TRBJ2-7; 8 nucleotides align to TRBD1. Trimming at V came to 6 bases and at J to 7 bases, leaving 11 bases not matched to a gene. The CDR3 spans 14 residues. CDR3 sequence reads: CASSFGQGAQEQYF. The CDR3 region has the DNA TGTGCCAGCAGCTTCGGGCAGGGGGCGCAGGAGCAGTACTTC.

The rearrangement links TRBV10-3 to TRBJ2-1; D is perhaps TRBD2 (6 bases). Germline CDR1 is ENHRY and CDR2 is SYGVKD. The ends were cut back, 10 bases at V and 5 bases at J, with 18 bases in the middle. CDR3 length: 14 amino acids. The CDR3 region has the DNA TGTGCCAGAGGGGACTCGGTCTGGGACAATGAGCAGTTCTTC. It yields the protein CARGDSVWDNEQFF.

This clonotype has at least ten counts. The V gene is TRBV12-3 or TRBV12-4, the J gene TRBJ2-7; D ambiguous. Trimming shortened V by 6 bases and J by 6 bases, and 12 bases separated the two germline ends. The CDR3 extends over 12 amino acids. The CDR3 DNA reads TGTGCCAGCAGCCGGATCATATTCGAGCAGTACTTC. This encodes CASSRIIFEQYF.

In its sample, this clonotype was seen many times. The chain couples TRBV6-5 to TRBJ2-1, with TRBD2 identical over 7 bases. CDR3 length equals 15 residues. The ends lost 5 bases at V and 5 bases at J; junction bases unmatched: 9. CDR1 is MNHEY and CDR2 is SVGAGI in the germline V gene. This CDR3 reads CASSRRGGPNNEQFF. In DNA, the CDR3 is TGTGCCAGCAGTCGAAGGGGAGGGCCTAACAATGAGCAGTTCTTC.

This clonotype was detected many times. The V call is TRBV15, the J call TRBJ1-6; maybe TRBD1 (5 bases). V was shortened by 0 bases and J by 6 bases, with 9 bases between the two germline ends. Germline values: CDR1 LNHNV, CDR2 YYDKDF (reference sequence). This CDR3 region has 15 residues. CDR3 nucleotide sequence: TGTGCCACCAGCAGAGAGGGACCGATTAATTCACCCCTCCACTTT. It encodes CATSREGPINSPLHF.

In its sample, this clonotype was seen many times. This chain joins TRBV12-3 or TRBV12-4 and TRBJ1-4; D is uncertain. The CDR3 contains 13 residues. V lost 3 bases to trimming and J lost 5 bases, with 7 bases between them. The CDR3 loop reads CASSFLGNEKLFF. For the CDR3, the DNA is TGTGCCAGCAGTTTTTTGGGAAATGAAAAACTGTTTTTT.

On this clonotype: A much more abundant neighbour one base away suggests this may be a read error. The genes are TRBV6-1 and TRBJ1-2; 11 bases are a match to TRBD1. The CDR3 sequence is 16 residues long. From germline, CDR1 is MNHNS and CDR2 SASEGT. CDR3 amino acids: CVSSEAPGQGVYGYTF. The CDR3 coding sequence is TGTGTCAGCAGTGAAGCCCCGGGACAGGGGGTGTATGGCTACACCTTC.

This clonotype was counted ten times or more. This chain joins TRBV7-2 and TRBJ2-5; 7 bases agree with TRBD1. Germline V gene lookup returns CDR1 SGHTA and CDR2 FQGNSA. This CDR3 has 14 residues. Trimming removed 5 bases from V and 2 bases from J; junction bases left unmatched: 5. The CDR3 DNA reads TGTGCCAGCAGCCAGACAGGGACACAAGAGACCCAGTACTTC. Its translation is CASSQTGTQETQYF.

This clonotype was found a few times. A read error may be the cause here, since a much bigger clone is one base away. The V gene is TRBV7-2, the J gene TRBJ1-2; D unresolved. The CDR3 contains 15 residues. Germline CDR1 is SGHTA and CDR2 is FQGNSA. The CDR3 protein is CASSPKNLANYGYPF. DNA of the CDR3: TGTGCCAGCAGCCCGAAAAACCTGGCTAACTATGGCTACCCCTTC.

There are a few counts of this clonotype. J is TRBJ2-3 and V is TRBV6-5; TRBD2 matches at 7 bases. Trimming cost V 4 bases and J 2 bases; bases outside gene matches: 9. CDR3 length: 16 amino acids. The germline CDR1 and CDR2 sequences are MNHEY and SVGAGI. The chain's CDR3 is CASSSGTTRPTDTQYF. The CDR3 DNA reads as TGTGCCAGCAGTTCCGGGACTACTAGACCCACAGATACGCAGTATTTT.

This clonotype was observed a handful of times. A much larger clone lies a single base off, so this may be a read error. This chain joins TRBV6-4 and TRBJ1-2; D remains unclear. Germline V gene data show CDR1 as MRHNA and CDR2 as SNTAGT. The V and J ends lost 5 bases and 8 bases respectively, with 18 bases between them. This CDR3 region has 14 residues. The CDR3 protein is CASSHGPWGGGYTF. CDR3 nucleotide sequence: TGTGCCAGCAGTCACGGACCTTGGGGAGGCGGCTACACCTTC.

This clonotype showed up just a few times. A much larger clonotype is one base distant, so this may be a read error. This sequence joins TRBV14 and TRBJ1-4, with 7 bases lining up with TRBD1. Trimming at V came to 5 bases and at J to 7 bases, leaving 13 bases not matched to a gene. The CDR3 is 16 amino acids. Germline V gene data show CDR1 as SGHDN and CDR2 as FVKESK. Here the CDR3 DNA reads TGTGCCAGCAGCAAAAAATATACAGGGGCCGCTGAAAAACTGTTTTTT. It yields the protein CASSKKYTGAAEKLFF.

The sample holds many counts of this clonotype. The chain uses TRBV19 and TRBJ2-3; 7 bases are shared with TRBD1. This CDR3 comprises 20 residues. From germline, CDR1 is LNHDA and CDR2 SQIVND (reference sequence). V dropped 3 bases and J dropped 0; count of bases not matched to a gene: 18. In DNA form, the CDR3 reads TGTGCCAGTAGTATCTCGGCTCTATTCCCGGGACAGCGAAGCACAGATACGCAGTATTTT. Protein sequence: CASSISALFPGQRSTDTQYF.

This clonotype was observed a handful of times. The V and J genes are TRBV5-4 and TRBJ2-1; D uncertain. CDR3 length: 13 amino acids. Germline V gene sequence: CDR1 SGHNT, CDR2 YYREEE (reference sequence). Trimming pared 0 bases from V and 8 bases from J, leaving 9 bases between. The CDR3 nucleotides are TGTGCCAGCAGCTTGGAGAACGAGGATGAGCAGTTCTTC. This sequence encodes CASSLENEDEQFF.

This clonotype was picked up many times. The gene calls are TRBV5-4 and TRBJ2-1; D ambiguous. CDR1 and CDR2 (germline): SGHNT, YYREEE (reference sequence). V gave up 3 bases and J gave up 8 bases, with 9 bases separating them. This CDR3 comprises 12 residues. The CDR3 reads CASSSDSYEQFF. The CDR3 DNA is TGTGCCAGCAGCTCCGACTCATATGAGCAGTTCTTC.

This clonotype was picked up many times. This chain uses TRBV24-1 with TRBJ2-7; 9 nucleotides align to TRBD2. The V gene's germline CDR1 is KGHDR and CDR2 SFDVKD. CDR3 length: 12 amino acids. Trimming at V came to 6 bases and at J to 4 bases, leaving 0 bases not matched to a gene. DNA for the CDR3: TGTGCCACCAGTACTAGCGGGTACGAGCAGTACTTC. Its protein is CATSTSGYEQYF.

V is TRBV12-3 or TRBV12-4 and J is TRBJ1-5; D uncertain. The CDR3 consists of 13 residues. V dropped 5 bases and J dropped 2 bases, with 7 bases sitting between them. The DNA of the CDR3 is TGTGCCAGCAGTCCGGTCGGCAATCAGCCCCAGCATTTT. Amino acid sequence: CASSPVGNQPQHF.

Many counts were recorded for this clonotype. CDR3: CSARLPTGLTF. For the CDR3, the DNA is TGCAGTGCTAGACTGCCGACAGGGTTGACCTTC. This chain joins TRBV20-1 and TRBJ1-2, with 7 bases fitting TRBD1. V lost 2 bases to trimming and J lost 14 bases; unmatched junction nucleotides: 8. The CDR3 is made up of 11 amino acids. Germline loops: CDR1 DFQATT, CDR2 SNEGSKA (reference sequence).